These 30 T cell receptor beta chains were sequenced from one sample in a study of Ad26.COV2.S vaccination and SARS-CoV-2 variants. Treatment meaning: over 15 received Ad26.COV2.S at low or high dose, single or two shots; five or six received placebo; per-sample allocation not given. Following the first vaccine or placebo injection, samples were taken on day 63. Sequenced by immunoSEQ multiplex PCR; TCRdb stores in-frame clones only, minus some. The table records 440,000 or so clones, 90% of them present only once. The sample was peripheral blood, taken in a trial of Ad26.COV2.S vaccine versus placebo. Receptors were obtained from a person aged 18-65 years who received the Ad26.COV2.S COVID-19 vaccine or a placebo.

The chain carries TRBV9 and TRBJ1-6; maybe TRBD1 (5 bases). This CDR3 comprises 14 residues. From germline, CDR1 is SGDLS and CDR2 YYNGEE. Between the trimmed V and J ends, which lost 0 bases and 10 bases, there was a span of 11 bases. The CDR3 protein is CASSVGDGDSPLHF. The CDR3 region has the DNA TGTGCCAGCAGCGTAGGGGATGGGGACTCACCCCTCCACTTT.

This clone has more than one count but fewer than ten. The chain recombines TRBV30 with TRBJ1-5; D might be TRBD1 (6 bases). With 0 bases removed from V and 1 base from J, the gap between germline ends came to 7 bases. CDR1 and CDR2 (germline): GTSNPN, SVGIG (reference sequence). This CDR3 is built from 14 residues. The CDR3 spells CAWSVTGSNQPQHF. CDR3 DNA sequence: TGTGCCTGGAGTGTAACAGGGAGCAATCAGCCCCAGCATTTT. Full variable domain (rest looked up from reference TRBV30 and TRBJ1-5): SQTIHQWPATLVQPVGSPLSLECTVEGTSNPNLYWYRQAAGRGLQLLFYSVGIGQISSEVPQNLSASRPQDRQFILSSKKLLLSDSGFYLCAWSVTGSNQPQHFGDGTRLSIL.

This chain joins TRBV7-9 and TRBJ2-4; TRBD1 agrees at 7 bases. The length of the CDR3 is 18 residues. The V gene's germline CDR1 is SEHNR and CDR2 FQNEAQ (reference sequence). J was trimmed by 0 bases and V by 4 bases; bases with no gene match: 12. The CDR3 sequence: CASSSMPGGRRAKNIQYF. The CDR3 coding sequence is TGTGCCAGCAGCTCTATGCCAGGGGGACGCCGAGCCAAAAACATTCAGTACTTC.

The chain couples TRBV6-2 or TRBV6-3 to TRBJ1-6; D ambiguous. The CDR3 totals 15 residues. V lost 5 bases to trimming and J lost 2 bases, with 10 bases between them. The germline V gene encodes CDR1 MNHEY and CDR2 SVGEGT. CDR3 nucleotide sequence: TGTGCCAGCAGTCGAGGAGTCCCCTATAATTCACCCCTCCACTTT. It translates to CASSRGVPYNSPLHF.

The rearrangement joins TRBV5-4 to TRBJ2-2; TRBD2 agrees at 8 bases. CDR1 and CDR2 from the germline V gene are SGHNT and YYREEE (reference sequence). The CDR3 is 16 residues long. The ends lost 2 bases at V and 1 base at J; junction bases unmatched: 4. The CDR3 sequence: CASSFTSGMNTGELFF. For the CDR3, the DNA is TGTGCCAGCAGCTTTACTAGCGGCATGAACACCGGGGAGCTGTTTTTT.

This chain connects TRBV29-1 to TRBJ2-3; 8 nucleotides agree with TRBD2. This CDR3 comprises 15 residues. CDR1 is SQVTM and CDR2 is ANQGSEA in the germline V gene. The V and J ends lost 8 bases and 2 bases, in that order; junction bases with no gene match: 12. For the CDR3, the DNA is TGCAGCATTGGACTAGCCAGGGGCCACACAGATACGCAGTATTTT. Protein product: CSIGLARGHTDTQYF.

This clone was recorded only once. This rearrangement joins TRBV2 to TRBJ2-4; 15 positions match TRBD2. The V segment lost 4 bases and the J segment 1 base; nucleotides outside the gene matches: 5. The CDR3 runs to 18 residues. CDR1 and CDR2 (germline): SNHLY, FYNNEI. For the CDR3, the DNA is TGTGCCAGCAGTGGCGGGACTAGCGGGAGGTTTGCCAAAAACATTCAGTACTTC. Translation: CASSGGTSGRFAKNIQYF.

The rearrangement joins TRBV7-9 to TRBJ1-1, with D tentatively TRBD1 (6 bases). Germline CDR1 and CDR2: SEHNR and FQNEAQ (reference sequence). V dropped 5 bases and J dropped 0 bases, with 7 bases sitting between them. This CDR3 region has 13 residues. The CDR3 spells CASSGTMNTEAFF. Written as DNA, the CDR3 is TGTGCCAGCAGCGGGACAATGAACACTGAAGCTTTCTTT. The entire variable domain, with the rest obtained from reference TRBV7-9 and TRBJ1-1, is as follows: DTGVSQNPRHKITKRGQNVTFRCDPISEHNRLYWYRQTLGQGPEFLTYFQNEAQLEKSRLLSDRFSAERPKGSFSTLEIQRTEQGDSAMYLCASSGTMNTEAFFGQGTRLTVV.

This rearrangement joins TRBV29-1 to TRBJ2-7; D remains unclear. This CDR3 is built from 13 residues. Germline assignment: CDR1 SQVTM and CDR2 ANQGSEA. Trimming pared 2 bases from V and 2 bases from J, leaving 10 bases between. The CDR3 nucleotides are TGCAGCGTTGAACATACCGATACCTACGAGCAGTACTTC. Encoded protein: CSVEHTDTYEQYF.

This clone was picked up a small number of times. The J gene is TRBJ1-3, the V gene TRBV6-2 or TRBV6-3; a weak D match, TRBD1 (5 bases). This CDR3 comprises 23 residues. The germline V gene has CDR1 MNHEY and CDR2 SVGEGT. V dropped 6 bases and J dropped 1 base, with 37 bases sitting between them. The CDR3 spells CASSRPADFGLGTGLSSGNTIYF. The DNA of the CDR3 is TGTGCCAGCAGCCGACCCGCGGATTTCGGGTTGGGGACGGGGCTCTCGTCTGGAAACACCATATATTTT.

This clone was seen once. The genes are TRBV19 and TRBJ1-2; D unresolved. The CDR3 spans 13 residues. V was trimmed by 3 bases and J by 4 bases, leaving 9 bases between them. Germline CDR1 is LNHDA and CDR2 is SQIVND (reference sequence). For the CDR3, the DNA is TGTGCCAGTAGTATGCACACTTCCTATGGCTACACCTTC. It specifies CASSMHTSYGYTF.

This clone was found once. CDR3 loop: CASSDRTSGRYFEQFF. The CDR3 DNA sequence: TGTGCCAGCAGTGATAGGACTAGCGGGAGGTACTTTGAGCAGTTCTTC. The chain joins TRBV27 to TRBJ2-1; 14 bases fit TRBD2. CDR3 size: 16 residues. With V trimmed by 5 bases and J by 9 bases, 9 bases remained unmatched. The germline V gene has CDR1 MNHEY and CDR2 SMNVEV (reference sequence).

This chain connects TRBV5-6 to TRBJ2-3, with D perhaps assigned TRBD1 or TRBD2 (5 bases each). V was shortened by 4 bases and J by 4 bases, with 16 bases between the two germline ends. Germline V gene lookup returns CDR1 SGHDT and CDR2 YYEEEE. The CDR3 covers 15 residues. The CDR3 coding sequence is TGTGCCAGCAGCGAAGGACCGGGGCCGGCAGATACGCAGTATTTT. This gives the protein CASSEGPGPADTQYF.

The chain has TRBV27 and TRBJ2-2; 7 bases line up with TRBD1. This CDR3 has 14 residues. V dropped 1 base and J dropped 5; count of bases not matched to a gene: 1. Germline V gene data show CDR1 as MNHEY and CDR2 as SMNVEV (reference sequence). The CDR3 region has the DNA TGTGCCAGCAGTTTATACAGGGGAACCGGGGAGCTGTTTTTT. Protein sequence: CASSLYRGTGELFF.

J is TRBJ2-2 and V is TRBV28, with D possibly matching TRBD2 (5 bases). The germline V gene encodes CDR1 MDHEN and CDR2 SYDVKM. Deletions cut 3 bases from V and 4 bases from J, with 15 bases between. This CDR3 has 16 amino acids. The CDR3 nucleotides are TGTGCCAGCAGTTTCCCTCAAGGACTCCTCACCGGGGAGCTGTTTTTT. Protein: CASSFPQGLLTGELFF.

CDR3 protein: CASSKARNQPQHF. The CDR3 DNA follows: TGTGCCAGCTCCAAAGCACGGAATCAGCCCCAGCATTTT. This chain uses TRBV18 with TRBJ1-5; D gene unclear. Trimming removed 6 bases from V and 4 bases from J, with 10 bases in between. In germline, CDR1 is KGHSH, CDR2 LQKENI. CDR3 length: 13 amino acids.

This chain connects TRBV20-1 to TRBJ1-1, with unresolved D. Germline V gene data show CDR1 as DFQATT and CDR2 as SNEGSKA (reference sequence). The CDR3 totals 11 residues. As DNA, the CDR3 is TGCAGCGCCTTCCCCCAGTTAGAAGCTTTCTTT. The encoded protein is CSAFPQLEAFF.

V usage is TRBV7-2 and J usage is TRBJ1-1, with D possibly matching TRBD1 (5 bases). Trimming removed 7 bases from V and 8 bases from J, with 17 bases in between. This CDR3 region has 13 residues. CDR1 is SGHTA, CDR2 FQGNSA, per germline. CDR3: CASTRNRGGEAFF. The DNA for the CDR3 is TGTGCCAGCACCCGAAATAGGGGTGGCGAAGCTTTCTTT.

This rearrangement joins TRBV7-2 to TRBJ2-2; 11 bases map to TRBD2. Germline CDR1 and CDR2: SGHTA and FQGNSA. V lost 5 bases to trimming and J lost 6 bases; unmatched junction nucleotides: 5. The CDR3 is 15 residues long. The CDR3 sequence is CASSTGTSGAGELFF. The CDR3 region has the DNA TGTGCCAGCAGCACCGGGACTAGCGGAGCCGGGGAGCTGTTTTTT.

The CDR3 here is CATSRHQDRSTNEKLFF. The CDR3 DNA reads as TGTGCCACCAGCAGACATCAAGACAGGTCAACTAATGAAAAACTGTTTTTT. The rearrangement joins TRBV15 to TRBJ1-4; a weak D match, TRBD1 (6 bases). In germline, CDR1 is LNHNV, CDR2 YYDKDF (reference sequence). The CDR3 has 17 amino acids. The V end lost 2 bases, the J end lost 0 bases, and 13 bases lay between the germline ends.

This sequence joins TRBV28 and TRBJ2-4; maybe TRBD1 (5 bases). Trimming pared 7 bases from V and 0 bases from J, leaving 16 bases between. Germline V gene sequence: CDR1 MDHEN, CDR2 SYDVKM. This CDR3 is 16 amino acids long. The CDR3 region is CASTVDRNLAKNIQYF. The CDR3 DNA sequence: TGTGCCAGCACCGTCGACAGAAACCTAGCCAAAAACATTCAGTACTTC.

V is TRBV6-5 and J is TRBJ2-6, with unresolved D. Germline-derived CDR1 and CDR2 are MNHEY and SVGAGI. Trimming took 7 bases from V and 0 from J, leaving 10 bases between them. The length of the CDR3 is 15 residues. CDR3: CASMPATSGANVLTF. The DNA for the CDR3 is TGTGCCAGCATGCCAGCCACCTCTGGGGCCAACGTCCTGACTTTC.

The chain employs TRBV30 and TRBJ2-1; D is possibly TRBD2 (5 bases). The CDR3 is 16 residues long. V was trimmed by 0 bases and J by 10 bases, leaving 22 bases between them. Germline CDR1 and CDR2: GTSNPN and SVGIG (reference sequence). The CDR3 sequence is CAWSVPEGRAHIEQFF. The CDR3, as DNA: TGTGCCTGGAGTGTACCCGAGGGAAGAGCACATATAGAGCAGTTCTTC.

J is TRBJ2-7 and V is TRBV5-1; 11 nucleotides agree with TRBD1. Germline V lookup: CDR1 SGHRS, CDR2 YFSETQ. CDR3 length: 16 amino acids. The V and J ends lost 4 bases and 3 bases, in that order; junction bases with no gene match: 9. DNA for the CDR3: TGCGCCAGCAGCCGCCGGACAGGGGGCGCGTTCTACGAGCAGTACTTC. Amino acids: CASSRRTGGAFYEQYF.

In this sample, this clone turned up once. The chain links TRBV18 to TRBJ2-1; 7 positions match TRBD2. There are 16 residues in the CDR3. CDR1 KGHSH and CDR2 LQKENI come from the germline V gene. The V and J ends lost 0 bases and 8 bases, in that order; junction bases with no gene match: 10. The CDR3 loop reads CASSPPTAGVGHEQFF. CDR3 sequence (DNA): TGTGCCAGCTCACCACCGACGGCGGGAGTGGGTCATGAGCAGTTCTTC.

The sample holds a few counts of this clone. This sequence joins TRBV25-1 and TRBJ1-6; TRBD1 matches at 7 bases. V lost 5 bases and J lost 5; bases outside the gene matches: 3. The germline V gene has CDR1 MGHDK and CDR2 SYGVNS. The CDR3 loop spans 14 amino acids. The CDR3 DNA reads as TGTGCCAGCAGTAAGGGGACAGATAATTCACCCCTCCACTTT. Encoded protein: CASSKGTDNSPLHF.

In its sample, this clone was seen once. The genes are TRBV1 and TRBJ1-3; the DNA was not used to check the table's D call, TRBD1. TRBV1 is a listed pseudogene. CDR3 length equals 18 residues. The CDR3 DNA is TGCACCAGCAGCAGAGGGGGAGGGACAGGGGGTGGTGGAAACACCATATATTTT. It specifies CTSSRGGGTGGGGNTIYF.

The chain couples TRBV4-2 to TRBJ1-4, with D possibly matching TRBD1 (5 bases). The CDR3 is made up of 15 amino acids. V was shortened by 0 bases and J by 9 bases, with 14 bases between the two germline ends. Germline CDR1 is LGHNA and CDR2 is YNFKEQ. The CDR3 nucleotides read TGTGCCAGCAGCCAAGAGTGGGCCCAGGGTCAAAAACTGTTTTTT. Protein sequence: CASSQEWAQGQKLFF.

The genes are TRBV19 and TRBJ1-1; weak D call: TRBD1 (5 bases). The CDR3 is made up of 15 amino acids. Trimming took 3 bases from V and 8 from J, leaving 19 bases between them. CDR1 is LNHDA and CDR2 is SQIVND in the germline V gene (reference sequence). Here the CDR3 DNA reads TGTGCCAGTAGTATCGGAGGCCAGGGAGTAAGGGAAGCTTTCTTT. Residues: CASSIGGQGVREAFF.

On this clone itself: Other DNA sequences in the sample encode the same CDR3. The chain uses TRBV19 and TRBJ1-1; D unresolved. V lost 4 bases to trimming and J lost 5 bases, with 5 bases between them. The CDR3 contains 11 residues. Germline V gene data show CDR1 as LNHDA and CDR2 as SQIVND (reference sequence). The CDR3 region is CASSRGTEAFF. As DNA, the CDR3 is TGTGCCAGTAGTAGAGGAACTGAAGCTTTCTTT.